This T cell receptor beta chain was profiled in a study of human T cells and chemical hapten exposure. Looking at the study overall: Patches with 0.01% DPC went on the upper back, and the tests were read at 6 days.

Time point noted: patch test 1, 2 weeks after DPC sensitization. Sample treatment: therapeutic diphenylcyclopropenone sensitization with weekly scalp DPC. Unfractionated whole blood yielded the extracted total RNA. Overall study findings and caveats: Compared with pre-sensitization or healthy control sets, expanded TCRs clustered more.

This clonotype was counted ten times or more. What it binds is unknown. One entry per CDR3 protein, called by TCRdb with MiXCR from the RACE reads. This repertoire shows about 380,000 distinct CDR3 sequences, roughly 5% found once; its top ten account for under 2.5%. From germline, CDR1 is MNHEY and CDR2 SVGEGT. This CDR3 comprises 12 residues. The V and J ends lost 10 bases and 3 bases respectively, with 10 bases between them. This rearrangement joins TRBV6-2 or TRBV6-3 to TRBJ2-1, with D hard to call. This clonotype was obtained from a woman aged 50 to 60 with alopecia areata. Some clones in this sample may be carry-over from other donors' samples. Sequences were derived from whole blood, sampled in connection with sensitization to the hapten diphenylcyclopropenone (DPC). Here the CDR3 reads CAIRDNYNEQFF. As DNA, the CDR3 is TGTGCCATCCGCGACAACTACAATGAGCAGTTCTTC.